This T cell receptor beta chain was recovered during a study of T cells after yellow fever vaccination. Study-wide results and limits: At around 95% for CD4 and just over 85% for CD8, most primary-vaccination clones showed up again after the booster.

The CDR3 length is 11 residues. CDR1 and CDR2 (germline): SQVTM, ANQGSEA. Trimming removed 7 bases from V and 7 bases from J; junction bases left unmatched: 6. Each CDR3 protein is one row after TCRdb ran MiXCR on the 5' RACE reads. Here the sample spans 300,000 or so distinct CDR3 sequences, around 13% being singletons. This clonotype appeared a few times. Its antigen is unidentified. The J gene is TRBJ2-7, the V gene TRBV29-1; the match to TRBD1 covers 8 bases. The sequence came from a man aged 25 to 40 who received the YFV17D yellow fever vaccine. The sample was CD4+ T cells sorted from PBMCs, taken 45 days after the yellow fever booster vaccination. CDR3 region: CSARTGTEQYF. In nucleotides, the CDR3 is TGCAGCGCTCGGACAGGGACTGAGCAGTACTTC.